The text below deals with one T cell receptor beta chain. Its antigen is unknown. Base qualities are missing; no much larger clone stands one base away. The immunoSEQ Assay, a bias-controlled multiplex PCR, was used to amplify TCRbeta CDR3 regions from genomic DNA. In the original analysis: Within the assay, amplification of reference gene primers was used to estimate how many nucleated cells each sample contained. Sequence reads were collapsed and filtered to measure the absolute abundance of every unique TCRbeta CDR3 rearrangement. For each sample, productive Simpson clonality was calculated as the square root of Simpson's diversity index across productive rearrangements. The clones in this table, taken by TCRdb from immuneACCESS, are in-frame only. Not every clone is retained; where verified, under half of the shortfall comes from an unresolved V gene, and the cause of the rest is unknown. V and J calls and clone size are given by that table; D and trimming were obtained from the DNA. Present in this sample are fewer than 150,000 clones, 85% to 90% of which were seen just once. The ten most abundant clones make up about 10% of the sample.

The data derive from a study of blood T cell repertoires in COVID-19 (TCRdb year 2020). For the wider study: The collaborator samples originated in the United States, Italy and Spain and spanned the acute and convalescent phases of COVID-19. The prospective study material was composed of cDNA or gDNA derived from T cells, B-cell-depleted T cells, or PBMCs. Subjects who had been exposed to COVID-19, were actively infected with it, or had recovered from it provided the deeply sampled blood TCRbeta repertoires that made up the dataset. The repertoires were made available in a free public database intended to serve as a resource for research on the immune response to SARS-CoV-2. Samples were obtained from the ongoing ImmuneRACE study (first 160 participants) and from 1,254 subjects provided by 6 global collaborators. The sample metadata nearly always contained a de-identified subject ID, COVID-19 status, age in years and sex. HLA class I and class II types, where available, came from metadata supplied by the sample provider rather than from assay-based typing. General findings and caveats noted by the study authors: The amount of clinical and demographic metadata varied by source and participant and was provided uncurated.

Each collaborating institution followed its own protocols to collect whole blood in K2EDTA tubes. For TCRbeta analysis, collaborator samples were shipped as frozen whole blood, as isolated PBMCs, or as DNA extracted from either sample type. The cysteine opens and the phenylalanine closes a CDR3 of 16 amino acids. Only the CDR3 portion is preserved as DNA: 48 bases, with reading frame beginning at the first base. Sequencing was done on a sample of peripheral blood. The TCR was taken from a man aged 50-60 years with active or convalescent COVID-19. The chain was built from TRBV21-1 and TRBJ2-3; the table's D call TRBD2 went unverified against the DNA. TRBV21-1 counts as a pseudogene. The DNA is TGTGCCAGCAGCAAAAAATCTCGGGGTAGTATGGATACGCAGTATTTT. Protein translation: CASSKKSRGSMDTQYF.